This TCR beta chain was sequenced in a study of Graves' ophthalmopathy and Graves' hyperthyroidism. The length of the CDR3 is 15 residues. The V gene's germline CDR1 is SGHTA and CDR2 FQGNSA. V was shortened by 6 bases and J by 9 bases, with 18 bases between the two germline ends. Beta-chain TCR CDR3 regions were amplified from RNA transcripts. An opening RT-PCR round employed HTBI primers and preceded a second-round multiplex PCR. TCRdb re-called the multiplex PCR reads with MiXCR, one entry per CDR3 protein. The profile shows hundreds of thousands of distinct CDR3 sequences, just over 40% of them singletons. Note on this clonotype: Its specificity is not known.

Study findings and constraints: Most thyroid clonotypes expanded beyond 0.001 frequency were also found in blood.

What was sequenced was peripheral blood. This clonotype originated in an adult man with Graves' ophthalmopathy. This sequence joins TRBV7-2 and TRBJ1-6; D is possibly TRBD1 (5 bases). The CDR3 region is CASRYIPSGGSPLHF. The CDR3 DNA sequence: TGTGCCAGCAGATACATTCCGTCGGGGGGTTCACCCCTCCACTTT.